This T cell receptor beta chain came from a study of blood T cells in healthy people across ages. Sample-barcoded 5' priming and a J-beta primer mix drove a second PCR of roughly 6 to 12 cycles. One entry per CDR3 protein results from TCRdb running MiXCR on the 5' RACE reads. The repertoire holds roughly 1.5 million distinct CDR3 sequences, with 35% to 45% as singletons. In germline, CDR1 is SGHRS, CDR2 YFSETQ. V dropped 0 bases and J dropped 11 bases, with 11 bases sitting between them. The CDR3 length is 12 residues. Sequenced sample: blood. The receptor's source is a young woman in good health. The gene calls are TRBV5-1 and TRBJ1-1, with D possibly matching TRBD1 (5 bases). The CDR3 bases are TGCGCCAGCAGCTTGGAGGGGAGTCCGGCTTTCTTT. Its protein product is CASSLEGSPAFF. Full variable domain (outside the CDR3, taken from reference TRBV5-1 and TRBJ1-1): KAGVTQTPRYLIKTRGQQVTLSCSPISGHRSVSWYQQTPGQGLQFLFEYFSETQRNKGNFPGRFSGRQFSNSRSEMNVSTLELGDSALYLCASSLEGSPAFFGQGTRLTVV.